This TCR beta chain comes out of a study of spatial heterogeneity in lung cancer. By sample fraction, this clonotype is medium-sized (0.01 to 0.1%). Time point described: sample taken at primary tumor resection. Tumor, nontumor lung or frozen PBMC supplied whole RNA, sequenced without sorting. Samples were obtained from approximately 76 donors, all untreated early-stage non-small cell lung cancer patients. TCRdb processed the 5' RACE reads anew with MiXCR; each CDR3 protein has one entry. Of over 1,000 distinct CDR3 sequences listed, around 13% are singletons. Material: normal lung tissue next to the tumor, obtained at surgery. This receptor was identified in a male donor with early-stage non-small cell lung cancer.

This CDR3 is CSASPAGGYTDTQYF. As DNA, the CDR3 is TGCAGTGCTAGTCCGGCGGGGGGTTACACAGATACGCAGTATTTT. The gene calls are TRBV20-1 and TRBJ2-3, with 8 bases that match TRBD2. Germline trimming cut 3 bases from V and 2 bases from J; bases unmatched to any gene: 7. This CDR3 contains 15 residues. Germline loops: CDR1 DFQATT, CDR2 SNEGSKA (reference sequence).